This TCR beta chain derives from a study of cytomegalovirus exposure and HLA in healthy donors (dated by TCRdb to 2016 to 2017). As for the study more broadly: In an earlier analysis of 587 of the donors, around 300 Gb of sequence data and 100 million or so unique TCR beta sequences from 150 million to 200 million T cells were reported. The study profiled the T cell repertoires of under 700 subjects by immunosequencing and related them to cytomegalovirus serostatus. The genetic ancestry cluster associated with self-reported Caucasian donors included around 76% of the 300 to 450 genotyped donors. The study combined high-throughput TCR immunosequencing, statistical association of individual TCRs with disease status, and machine learning to predict cytomegalovirus infection status. To study patterns of TCR occurrence, a later analysis re-analyzed previously published TCR beta repertoires from under 750 donors and added high-resolution HLA genotyping. Several DR-DQ haplotypes were handled as single units for association and clustering, since linkage in the cohort was strong. Rather than using new phenotypic data, the later analysis identified candidate immune exposures from TCR beta sequences and from how often those sequences occurred across donors. Both class I and class II loci were covered by HLA typing, at four-digit resolution. Every discovery cohort repertoire had been produced on one sequencing platform. Donor age, sex, ethnicity and CMV serostatus were compiled together with the repertoire data. The aim of the study was to test whether cataloging public T cell receptors could identify signatures of past pathogen exposure. Roughly 290 gigabases of sequencing data and around 85 million unique TCR sequences made up an early release that covered several hundred HLA-typed donors. An earlier analysis of approximately 500 of the donors applied high-throughput TCR beta sequencing to assess whether each TCR beta V gene segment acted as functional or pseudogenic. Typing coverage varied by locus: roughly 629-630 donors for A, B, C, DRB1 and DQB1; 500 to 550 for DQA1; about 600 for DPA1; 450 to 480 for DPB1. Genome-wide SNP genotypes for about 60% of the 666 donors were used in a later genetic analysis, which treated that subset as a discovery cohort. Among about 410 genotyped donors of the cohort, an average of around 250,000 unique TCR beta nucleotide sequences was sequenced per donor, of which about 18% were non-productive. In addition to the first cohort of roughly 670 subjects, a separate validation cohort of approximately 130 different subjects was used. Points the paper makes about the study in general: While some public TCRs were present in many individuals, most TCR sequences turned up only very rarely across donors. A further reported finding was that TCR beta sequences accurately predicted the HLA-A and HLA-B alleles for most subjects in the first cohort. Linkage disequilibrium might explain the correlated functional status among segregating V segments, but an unknown experimental factor could not be excluded. Several of the top co-occurrence clusters appeared to be linked to parvovirus B19, influenza, CMV and Epstein-Barr virus, according to a later analysis. Some IMGT-functional V segments, including TRBV6-2 and TRBV6-3, could not be distinguished by the 87-base-pair reads and were therefore excluded. According to a later analysis, most CMV-associated TCR beta chains appeared to be HLA-restricted, and the HLA associations seemed to be driven largely by CMV exposure. According to a later genetic analysis, donors in an Asian-associated ancestry cluster had fewer N-insertions in productive TCRs than the approximately 690-donor mean. A later genetic analysis associated a missense DCLRE1C variant with V-gene and J-gene trimming of TCR beta chains, and an independent cohort replicated the association. The presence/absence analyses assumed that sequencing depth was roughly uniform across donors, and that assumption may not be true. CMV serostatus was the only immune exposure information available for the cohort. An earlier analysis of 587 of the donors showed that most TCR beta V segments appeared in productive rearrangements either about 87% or about 30% of the time, which broadly matched IMGT annotations. Because some donors lacked HLA typing at each locus, the association tests relied only on the typed subset. Because counts were too low, some 17 rarely observed V segments, including chromosome 9 orphons, were excluded from the earlier analysis of roughly 580 of the donors. In vitro tests confirmed that three of the cytomegalovirus-associated TCR beta chains recognize cytomegalovirus antigens. The authors suggested that the approach could potentially be extended to other disease states and immunological phenotypes. The sequencing pipeline was judged likely to have produced a cluster of highly shared sequence variants as a technical artifact. At a false discovery rate of 0.05, a later analysis linked 16,000 or so TCR beta sequences to specific HLA alleles. A total of roughly 160 TCR beta chains were listed by the study as associated with cytomegalovirus. This cohort had only TCR beta chains sequenced, and the lack of alpha or paired-chain data limited which features could be detected. Cytomegalovirus status was reported to be diagnosed by the classifier with high specificity and sensitivity in both the original and validation cohorts. In a later analysis, the rate of TCR association differed among HLA loci, with DRB1 alleles having the most associated TCRs and HLA-C alleles having the fewest. In a later analysis, HLA-associated TCR beta chains were found to be more clonally expanded and to have lower generation probabilities than equally common non-associated chains. When HLA alleles, especially DR and DQ, strongly co-occurred, TCR associations were difficult to assign to individual alleles.

With respect to this clone: Which antigen it targets is not known. No base quality values were provided; no much bigger clone lies one nucleotide off.

In total, 600 or so healthy bone marrow donors made up the cohort. At the time of sampling, all cohort members were nominally healthy, though unrecorded immune exposures were likely present. The donor was CMV seropositive and belonged to the group of 250 to 300 seropositive cohort members. Every donor gave a peripheral blood sample, and the peripheral blood mononuclear cells from that sample were used for TCR beta sequencing. The Qiagen DNeasy Blood Extraction Kit was used to extract genomic DNA from the blood cell samples. V and J are truncated by 4 bases and 2 bases respectively, leaving an intervening sequence of 8 bases. CDR1 is given as SQVTM and CDR2 as ANQGSEA, both from the germline V gene. Inclusive of the bounding cysteine and phenylalanine, the CDR3 is 12 residues long. The only DNA kept is the CDR3, 36 bases in frame from the first base. Library construction relied on the immunoSEQ multiplex PCR assay. For the multiplex PCR, a mixture combining 60 forward primers for TCR Vbeta segments and 13 reverse primers for TCR Jbeta segments was used. A multiplex PCR assay on genomic DNA amplified the CDR3 region of rearranged TCR beta genes. The amplified TCR beta libraries were sequenced on the Illumina HiSeq System as 87-base-pair reads. The authors' analysis ran thus. A later analysis counted around 72 million unique TCR beta chains across the 650 to 800 repertoires, and 9 million to 14 million of these chains were shared by at least two donors. Raw reads were error-corrected and collapsed into unique sequences with a nearest-neighbor algorithm that merged closely related sequences to remove PCR and sequencing errors. Alignment of CDR3 sequences to IMGT reference sequences was used to assign V, D and J gene segments. For a sequence to be retained, at least a six-nucleotide match to both a V gene segment and a J gene segment was required. A rearrangement was called productive if the CDR3 had no stop codons and remained in frame with V and J, and every other rearrangement was called non-productive. CDR3 was defined according to IMGT convention as the region running from the second conserved V-encoded cysteine to the conserved J-encoded phenylalanine. The earlier analysis of 587 of the donors excluded sequences that lacked an unambiguous match to a single V gene segment. In an earlier analysis of 500 to 750 of the donors, V segments were called functional above 56.7% productive rearrangements and were called segregating when the between-donor standard deviation exceeded 5%. A statistical classification framework was built for diagnosing cytomegalovirus status from the catalog of TCR beta chain sequences. In a later analysis, TCR nucleotide sequences were compared against IMGT/GENE-DB human TR gene sequences so that V and J genes could be assigned. In a later analysis, CDR3 sequences and most-parsimonious VDJ recombination scenarios were assigned using the TCRdist pipeline. In a later analysis, each TCR beta chain was defined by its CDR3 amino acid sequence together with its V-gene family, and reads lacking a unique V-gene family were excluded. In a later analysis, nearly 600 highly shared, low-generation-probability nucleotide sequences were removed to address suspected cross-contamination and a sequencing artifact. For each public chain, a later analysis derived a clonal expansion index from normalized ranks of inferred template counts within each repertoire. In a later analysis, generation probabilities were computed using a VDJ recombination model fitted to out-of-frame rearrangements, and the results were checked against IGoR. In a later analysis, TCR-TCR, TCR-HLA and TCR-CMV co-occurrence was scored with hypergeometric tests, and a repertoire-size bias correction was applied to TCR pairs. To estimate false discovery rates, a later analysis permuted the HLA or CMV assignments 20 times. In a later analysis, co-occurring TCRs were grouped using DBSCAN, with TCRdist sequence similarity added in when clustering inside HLA-allele-positive subsets. Repertoires with fewer than 30,000 or more than 120,000 public chains, plus five repertoires with anomalous nucleotide sharing, were excluded from co-occurrence clustering. The table comes from immuneACCESS by way of TCRdb, which keeps in-frame sequences with V and J called. Part of the clones is missing from these tables; in studies checked, under half for an unresolved V gene and the rest for unknown reasons. That table is the source of V, J and clone size, and D and trimming were worked out from the DNA. Counted in this sample were approximately 150,000 clones; over 65% of them appeared once. Jointly, the top ten make up 13% of the sample.

The specimen was PBMCs. The clonotype originates from a man in his forties in good health and CMV-seropositive. Rearrangement joined TRBV29-1 to TRBJ1-2, with no confidently assigned D gene. The DNA sequence is TGCAGCGTTGGAGGGCAGAACTATGGCTACACCTTC. The encoded protein is CSVGGQNYGYTF.